This TCR beta chain was obtained from a study of blood T cell repertoires in COVID-19. Overall study: COVID-19 samples from acute and convalescent phases originated in the United States, Italy and Spain. Sample material is recorded as cDNA or gDNA derived from T cells, B-cell-depleted T cells, or PBMCs.

In the original workflow: Nucleated cell number was recorded as an estimate derived from reference gene primer amplification. The assay was immunoSEQ multiplex PCR, and TCRdb's table has in-frame clones only and misses some. The V and J calls and clone size are taken from that table; D and trimming were inferred from the DNA. The sample yields 180,000 or so clones, more than 75% seen once. The TCR comes from a man between 35 and 55 years old with active or convalescent COVID-19. Sequencing was done on a sample of peripheral blood.

In nucleotides, the CDR3 is TGTGCCAGCAGGACGACAGGGACGGAGCAGTACTTC. This encodes CASRTTGTEQYF. V usage is TRBV6-5 and J usage is TRBJ2-7; TRBD1 matches 7 bases. Germline lookup yields CDR1 MNHEY and CDR2 SVGAGI. V lost 6 bases, J lost 7 bases, and 6 bases stayed unmatched. The CDR3 length is 12 residues.